This T cell receptor (beta chain) was captured in a study of blood T cell repertoires in COVID-19. Study summary: Nucleic acid was either cDNA or gDNA, and it came from T cells, B-cell-depleted T cells, or PBMCs.

CDR1 and CDR2 from the germline V gene are ENHRY and SYGVKD. V lost 2 bases to trimming and J lost 4 bases, with 9 bases between them. The CDR3 is 14 amino acids. Sequenced by immunoSEQ multiplex PCR; TCRdb stores in-frame clones only, minus some. The table records some 150,000 clones, over 75% of them present only once. The clonotype comes from a woman under 30 who had recovered from COVID-19. The sequenced sample was PBMCs or T cells enriched from blood (not recorded which). This rearrangement joins TRBV10-3 to TRBJ1-3; D gene ambiguous. As DNA, the CDR3 is TGTGCCATCAGTGAGGGGGAGTCAGGAAACACCATATATTTT. Encoded protein: CAISEGESGNTIYF.